These T cell receptor beta chains were read from a single sample in a study of response to subunit inactivated influenza vaccine. TCRdb re-called the RT-PCR reads through MiXCR, storing one row per CDR3 protein. The data hold 400,000 to 650,000 distinct CDR3 sequences, with roughly 7.6% observed a single time. Sequenced material: PBMCs from blood, taken about 24 months after vaccination. These receptors were collected from a man in his fifties or sixties who received an inactivated influenza vaccine. The CDR3 runs from the conserved cysteine through the conserved F or W. A D gene is named only where the DNA matches it firmly. Clone size is stated in some rows and not others, as once, few, many or a class when expanded.

j_call d_call clone_size v_call cdr3_aa cdr3_nt
TRBJ2-2 TRBD1 NA TRBV5-1 CASHTGDTGELFF TGCGCCAGTCATACAGGGGACACCGGGGAGCTGTTTTTT
TRBJ2-7 TRBD1 few TRBV25-1 CASSEWDRGQEQYF TGTGCCAGCAGTGAATGGGACAGGGGGCAAGAGCAGTACTTC
TRBJ2-3 NA NA TRBV28 CASNTLSTDTQYF TGTGCCAGCAATACTCTTAGCACAGATACGCAGTATTTT
TRBJ2-5 NA NA TRBV3-1 CASRADGTQYF TGTGCCAGCAGGGCAGACGGGACCCAGTACTTC
TRBJ2-2 NA many TRBV12-3/TRBV12-4 CASSLGAGSTGELFF TGTGCCAGCAGTTTAGGCGCGGGGAGCACCGGGGAGCTGTTTTTT
TRBJ1-5 TRBD1 many TRBV20-1 CSARDTTGSNQPQHF TGCAGTGCTAGAGATACGACAGGGAGCAATCAGCCCCAGCATTTT
TRBJ2-3 NA many TRBV5-1 CASSSTGTSTDTQYF TGCGCCAGCAGCTCAACCGGGACTAGCACAGATACGCAGTATTTT
TRBJ2-3 NA few TRBV10-1 CASSAEKPGDTQYF TGCGCCAGCAGTGCAGAAAAGCCCGGAGATACGCAGTATTTT
TRBJ2-5 NA NA TRBV5-5 CASSLGIAETQYF TGTGCCAGCAGCCTAGGGATAGCTGAGACCCAGTACTTC
TRBJ2-7 TRBD1 NA TRBV20-1 CSASQPGQGLPYEQYF TGCAGTGCTAGTCAGCCGGGACAGGGGCTTCCCTACGAGCAGTACTTC
TRBJ2-1 NA many TRBV4-3 CASSQATPELAGRNEQFF TGCGCCAGCAGCCAAGCCACCCCCGAGTTGGCAGGACGCAATGAGCAGTTCTTC
TRBJ2-5 TRBD1 few TRBV10-3 CAISERTGGLRETQYF TGTGCCATCAGTGAGAGGACAGGGGGGCTTCGGGAGACCCAGTACTTC
TRBJ2-5 TRBD1 few TRBV29-1 CSVEGDSQQETQYF TGCAGCGTTGAAGGGGACAGCCAACAAGAGACCCAGTACTTC
TRBJ1-2 NA NA TRBV7-2 CASSGGANFYGYTF TGTGCCAGCAGTGGGGGGGCTAACTTCTATGGCTACACCTTC
TRBJ2-2 NA many TRBV28 CASSSQFAGELFF TGTGCCAGCAGTTCTCAGTTCGCCGGGGAGCTGTTTTTT
TRBJ2-1 NA many TRBV7-7 CASSLGTTPSYNEQFF TGTGCCAGCAGCTTAGGGACAACTCCCTCCTACAATGAGCAGTTCTTC
TRBJ2-1 NA few TRBV9 CASSVGRGWDEQFF TGTGCCAGCAGCGTAGGTAGAGGGTGGGATGAGCAGTTCTTC
TRBJ1-5 NA NA TRBV4-2 CASSMRTVNQPQHF TGTGCCAGCAGCATGAGGACAGTAAATCAGCCCCAGCATTTT
TRBJ2-7 NA NA TRBV7-8 CASSLRTTPYYEQYF TGTGCCAGCAGCCTTCGGACCACTCCTTACTACGAGCAGTACTTC
TRBJ2-5 NA NA TRBV20-1 CSASRSHRETQYF TGCAGTGCTAGCCGGAGCCACAGGGAGACCCAGTACTTC
TRBJ2-2 TRBD1 few TRBV28 CASTLTGVGMVAGELFF TGTGCCAGCACCCTGACAGGGGTCGGCATGGTGGCCGGGGAGCTGTTTTTT
TRBJ1-2 NA many TRBV20-1 CSGIYTQGAYGYTF TGCAGTGGTATCTACACACAGGGAGCATATGGCTACACCTTC
TRBJ1-1 TRBD1 NA TRBV5-5 CASRRTGGQGTEAFF TGTGCCAGCAGACGAACAGGGGGCCAGGGAACTGAAGCTTTCTTT
TRBJ2-1 TRBD2 few TRBV14 CASSPPGLAYNEQFF TGTGCCAGCAGCCCCCCGGGACTAGCCTACAATGAGCAGTTCTTC
TRBJ1-5 NA many TRBV5-1 CASSLDSRNQPQHF TGCGCCAGCAGCTTGGACAGTCGCAATCAGCCCCAGCATTTT
TRBJ2-7 TRBD1 many TRBV29-1 CSVDPRGQGTEQYF TGCAGCGTTGACCCCCGGGGACAGGGGACCGAGCAGTACTTC
TRBJ2-3 NA NA TRBV9 CASSDTTDTQYF TGTGCCAGCAGCGACACCACAGATACGCAGTATTTT
TRBJ1-1 NA few TRBV5-1 CASGREMNTEAFF TGCGCCAGCGGGAGGGAAATGAACACTGAAGCTTTCTTT
TRBJ1-1 NA NA TRBV7-6 CASSLVRDQAFF TGTGCCAGCAGCTTAGTCCGAGATCAAGCTTTCTTT
TRBJ1-5 TRBD1 many TRBV12-3/TRBV12-4 CASSPDDRVSNQPQHF TGTGCCAGCAGCCCAGACGACAGGGTTAGCAATCAGCCCCAGCATTTT
TRBJ1-2 NA NA TRBV20-1 CSARVGSYGYTF TGCAGTGCTAGAGTCGGTTCGTATGGCTACACCTTC
TRBJ2-4 TRBD2 few TRBV28 CASSPRRTSGSVAKNIQYF TGTGCCAGCAGTCCAAGAAGGACTAGCGGGAGTGTTGCCAAAAACATTCAGTACTTC
TRBJ2-3 NA few TRBV4-3 CASSTSWGGTDTQYF NA
TRBJ2-5 NA few TRBV12-3/TRBV12-4 CASSLHSQETQYF TGTGCCAGCAGTTTGCACAGCCAAGAGACCCAGTACTTC
TRBJ1-5 NA NA TRBV12-3/TRBV12-4 CASTQSGGQPQHF TGTGCCAGCACCCAATCGGGGGGCCAGCCCCAGCATTTT
TRBJ1-4 TRBD1 few TRBV5-5 CASSLNGQGGEKLFF TGTGCCAGCAGCTTGAATGGACAGGGGGGTGAAAAACTGTTTTTT
TRBJ2-2 NA NA TRBV25-1 CASSDSGTSAGELFF TGTGCCAGCAGTGATTCCGGGACATCGGCCGGGGAGCTGTTTTTT
TRBJ2-1 TRBD2 NA TRBV29-1 CSAGTSGSWDNEQFF TGCAGCGCGGGGACTAGCGGGAGTTGGGATAATGAGCAGTTCTTC
TRBJ2-3 TRBD2 few TRBV15 CATSRTSGGLNTQYF TGTGCCACCAGCAGGACTAGCGGGGGGCTGAATACGCAGTATTTT
TRBJ2-2 NA many TRBV12-3/TRBV12-4 CASSPRTRTGELFF TGTGCCAGCAGCCCACGGACGAGGACCGGGGAGCTGTTTTTT
TRBJ2-7 NA NA TRBV29-1 CSVESGLTYEQYF TGCAGCGTTGAATCCGGGTTGACCTACGAGCAGTACTTC
TRBJ2-7 TRBD2 NA TRBV10-3 CAISASGRGTYEQYF TGTGCCATCAGTGCGAGCGGGAGGGGTACCTACGAGCAGTACTTC
TRBJ1-2 TRBD1 many TRBV5-1 CASSPGTASTNYGYTF TGCGCCAGCAGCCCCGGGACAGCCTCTACTAACTATGGCTACACCTTC
TRBJ2-7 TRBD1 many TRBV12-3/TRBV12-4 CASSLARGQRPYEQYF TGTGCCAGCAGTTTAGCGAGGGGACAGCGGCCCTACGAGCAGTACTTC
TRBJ2-5 NA few TRBV5-1 CASSLGGGISQETQYF TGCGCCAGCAGCTTGGGTGGAGGAATCAGCCAAGAGACCCAGTACTTC
TRBJ2-2 NA few TRBV4-2 CASSQVGGGELFF TGTGCCAGCAGCCAAGTGGGAGGCGGGGAGCTGTTTTTT
TRBJ2-7 TRBD1 few TRBV29-1 CSVGQGLYEQYF TGCAGCGTGGGACAGGGGTTATACGAGCAGTACTTC
TRBJ2-1 NA NA TRBV20-1 CSARDLANNEQFF TGCAGTGCTAGAGATCTTGCGAACAATGAGCAGTTCTTC
TRBJ2-3 TRBD1 NA TRBV13 CASSPGQGVYTQYF TGTGCCAGCAGTCCGGGACAGGGCGTGTATACGCAGTATTTT
TRBJ2-1 NA many TRBV21-1 CASSNTGGYPYNEQFF TGTGCCAGCAGCAATACAGGGGGCTACCCCTACAATGAGCAGTTCTTC
TRBJ2-7 TRBD1 NA TRBV7-2 CASSLGHRGGEQYF TGTGCCAGCAGCTTAGGACACAGGGGTGGGGAGCAGTACTTC
TRBJ2-2 TRBD2 NA TRBV7-9 CASSSGLAVTGELFF TGTGCCAGCAGCTCGGGACTAGCGGTCACCGGGGAGCTGTTTTTT
TRBJ1-5 TRBD1 NA TRBV2 CASRGEQGVNQPQHF TGTGCCAGCAGGGGGGAACAGGGGGTTAATCAGCCCCAGCATTTT
TRBJ2-7 TRBD1 many TRBV5-1 CASSSNPRTGGSSSYEQYF TGCGCCAGCAGCTCGAATCCAAGGACAGGGGGCTCCAGCTCCTACGAGCAGTACTTC